The 18 T cell receptor beta chains given below trace back to one sample, sequenced in a study of neurological immune-mediated disorders. TCRdb re-derived calls from the 5' RACE reads in MiXCR, one entry per CDR3 protein. The sample shows roughly 80,000 distinct CDR3 sequences, over 15% of them seen only once. Sequences were obtained from PBMCs. These receptor sequences come from a woman between 40 and 55 years old in good health.

This clonotype has just a few counts. The genes are TRBV12-3 or TRBV12-4 and TRBJ1-2; maybe TRBD1 (5 bases). V lost 10 bases and J 4 bases, leaving 19 bases between the germline ends. This CDR3 is 14 amino acids long. CDR3: CATGQGGAIYGYTF. DNA for the CDR3: TGTGCCACCGGTCAGGGAGGGGCTATCTATGGCTACACCTTC.

This clonotype was picked up many times. The chain employs TRBV7-2 and TRBJ1-5, with D unclear. The CDR3 has 15 amino acids. Trimming shortened V by 3 bases and J by 0 bases, and 9 bases separated the two germline ends. Germline assignment: CDR1 SGHTA and CDR2 FQGNSA. CDR3 sequence (DNA): TGTGCCAGCAGCTTTGGCCCGGATAGCAATCAGCCCCAGCATTTT. It codes for CASSFGPDSNQPQHF.

This clonotype was recorded many times. The chain couples TRBV27 to TRBJ2-1, with D hard to call. V was cut by 3 bases and J by 3 bases, with 15 bases left in between. The CDR3 loop spans 16 amino acids. Germline assignment: CDR1 MNHEY and CDR2 SMNVEV (reference sequence). Here the CDR3 reads CASSFVGRLLYNEQFF. CDR3 nucleotides: TGTGCCAGCAGTTTCGTAGGTCGGCTTCTCTACAATGAGCAGTTCTTC.

This clonotype was found many times. This rearrangement joins TRBV3-1 to TRBJ1-5; no clear D gene. The germline V gene has CDR1 LGHDT and CDR2 YNNKEL (reference sequence). CDR3 length equals 13 residues. Between the trimmed V and J ends, which lost 4 bases and 2 bases, there was a span of 6 bases. The chain's CDR3 is CASSRGGNQPQHF. DNA for the CDR3: TGTGCCAGCAGCCGGGGAGGCAATCAGCCCCAGCATTTT.

The sample holds many counts of this clonotype. The gene calls are TRBV12-3 or TRBV12-4 and TRBJ2-1; weak D call: TRBD2 (6 bases). The V end was cut by 2 bases, the J end by 7 bases, with 15 bases between. CDR3 length: 15 residues. CDR3 nucleotides: TGTGCCAGCAGTTTAAAGGGAGGAGGGTGGAATGAGCAGTTCTTC. Translating gives CASSLKGGGWNEQFF.

This clonotype has a count of ten or more. The CDR3 DNA sequence: TGTGCCAGCAGGCGGGCGAGTACTGAAGCTTTCTTT. Translated, it gives CASRRASTEAFF. The chain has TRBV6-1 and TRBJ1-1; D not resolved. The CDR3 is 12 amino acids. Germline V gene lookup returns CDR1 MNHNS and CDR2 SASEGT. Between the trimmed V and J ends, which lost 6 bases and 5 bases, there was a span of 10 bases.

Concerning this clonotype itself: Mismatch with germline at one junction end may stem from a read error. The V and J genes are TRBV6-4 and TRBJ1-6, with 10 positions matching TRBD1. CDR1 is MRHNA, CDR2 SNTAGT, per germline. The CDR3 consists of 16 residues. CDR3 in amino acids: CASSSTGGSHNSPLHF. As DNA, the CDR3 is TGTGCCAGCAGTTCGACAGGGGGCTCCCATAATTCACCCCTCCACTTT.

In this sample, this clonotype turned up once. The junction and the germline gene differ at one end; a read error may be behind it. V and J are TRBV7-9 and TRBJ2-4, with D uncertain. The CDR3 spans 15 residues. Germline lookup yields CDR1 SEHNR and CDR2 FQNEAQ (reference sequence). CDR3 sequence: CAISFGSAARNIQYF. The CDR3 region has the DNA TGTGCCATCAGCTTCGGGTCGGCGGCCAGAAACATTCAGTACTTC.

This clonotype was counted many times. The gene calls are TRBV20-1 and TRBJ2-3; D not certain. Germline lookup yields CDR1 DFQATT and CDR2 SNEGSKA (reference sequence). CDR3 length equals 11 residues. Trimming removed 5 bases at V and 4 bases at J, with 7 bases between. In DNA form, the CDR3 reads TGCAGTGCTGCTAAATCAGATACGCAGTATTTT. Encoded protein: CSAAKSDTQYF.

This clonotype was recorded at least ten times. The CDR3 coding sequence is TGTGCCAGCAGAAAGCTCAACAGGGGAGAGACCCAGTACTTC. It translates to CASRKLNRGETQYF. V gene TRBV12-3 or TRBV12-4 combines with J gene TRBJ2-5; 7 positions agree with TRBD1. This CDR3 is built from 14 residues. V gave up 6 bases and J gave up 4 bases; unmatched junction bases: 8.

This clonotype was observed at least ten times. This chain links TRBV5-1 with TRBJ2-1; 7 bases align to TRBD1. The CDR3 extends over 16 amino acids. Looked up from germline, CDR1 is SGHRS and CDR2 is YFSETQ. Unmatched junction bases numbered 17, after V lost 5 bases and J lost 9 bases. The CDR3 sequence: CASRGYGTVIGAEQFF. CDR3 in DNA: TGCGCCAGCAGGGGGTACGGGACAGTAATAGGTGCTGAGCAGTTCTTC.

Many counts were recorded for this clonotype. The gene calls are TRBV5-1 and TRBJ2-2; possible D gene TRBD2, 6 bases. The germline V gene encodes CDR1 SGHRS and CDR2 YFSETQ. The CDR3 is made up of 15 amino acids. With 7 bases removed from V and 1 base from J, the gap between germline ends came to 14 bases. Here the CDR3 DNA reads TGCGCCAGCCGTTCAGGCGGGGAGAACACCGGGGAGCTGTTTTTT. This sequence encodes CASRSGGENTGELFF.

This clonotype was recorded many times. This chain uses TRBV2 with TRBJ1-6; 7 positions match TRBD1. This CDR3 has 15 residues. After removal of 11 bases from V and 0 bases from J, the junction contained 7 bases not matched to a gene. CDR1 is SNHLY, CDR2 FYNNEI, per germline. The CDR3 loop is CARSGDSSYNSPLHF. The CDR3 region has the DNA TGTGCCCGCTCCGGGGACAGCTCCTATAATTCACCCCTCCACTTT. The variable domain in full, completed from reference TRBV2 and TRBJ1-6, reads EPEVTQTPSHQVTQMGQEVILRCVPISNHLYFYWYRQILGQKVEFLVSFYNNEISEKSEIFDDQFSVERPDGSNFTLKIRSTKLEDSAMYFCARSGDSSYNSPLHFGNGTRLTVT.

This clonotype was counted ten times or more. This chain joins TRBV12-3 or TRBV12-4 and TRBJ1-5; D call uncertain. Trimming cost V 5 bases and J 9 bases, with 8 bases left between them. This CDR3 region has 11 residues. In nucleotides, the CDR3 is TGTGCCAGCAGTCCCTCAAGGCCCCAGCATTTT. Residues: CASSPSRPQHF.

This chain connects TRBV5-5 to TRBJ1-1; tentatively, D is TRBD1 (5 bases). This CDR3 comprises 13 residues. The germline gives CDR1 SGHKS, CDR2 YYEKEE (reference sequence). The germline V and J ends were trimmed by 3 bases and 4 bases, with 10 bases remaining between them. Here the CDR3 reads CASSWSRGTEAFF. The CDR3 nucleotides are TGTGCCAGCAGCTGGTCGAGGGGCACTGAAGCTTTCTTT.

This clonotype came up many times. The chain is built from TRBV10-3 and TRBJ2-7, with D unclear. Per germline, CDR1 ENHRY and CDR2 SYGVKD. The V end was cut by 6 bases, the J end by 2 bases, with 5 bases between. The CDR3 has 11 amino acids. CDR3 residues: CAISQTYEQYF. Here the CDR3 DNA reads TGTGCCATCAGCCAGACCTACGAGCAGTACTTC.

Many counts were recorded for this clonotype. The chain is built from TRBV10-2 and TRBJ2-3; no clear D gene. CDR1 and CDR2 (germline): WSHSY, SAAADI. The CDR3 loop spans 13 amino acids. V was cut by 5 bases and J by 2 bases, with 8 bases left in between. CDR3 amino acids: CASSWLPTDTQYF. As DNA, the CDR3 is TGCGCCAGCAGTTGGCTGCCCACAGATACGCAGTATTTT.

This clonotype was picked up many times. V and J are TRBV4-1 and TRBJ2-7, with D unclear. Per germline, CDR1 MGHRA and CDR2 YSYEKL. The CDR3 length is 14 residues. V dropped 5 bases and J dropped 0 bases, with 11 bases sitting between them. CDR3 in amino acids: CASSELFNSYEQYV. DNA of the CDR3: TGCGCCAGCAGCGAACTCTTTAACTCCTACGAGCAGTACGTC.